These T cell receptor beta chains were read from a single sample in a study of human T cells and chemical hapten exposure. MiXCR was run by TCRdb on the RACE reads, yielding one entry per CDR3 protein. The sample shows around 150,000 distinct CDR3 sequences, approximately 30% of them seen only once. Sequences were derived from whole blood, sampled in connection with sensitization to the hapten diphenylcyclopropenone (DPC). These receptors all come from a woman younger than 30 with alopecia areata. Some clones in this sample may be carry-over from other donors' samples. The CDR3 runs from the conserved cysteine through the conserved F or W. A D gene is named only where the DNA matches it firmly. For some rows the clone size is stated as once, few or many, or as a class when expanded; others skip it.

CDR3 protein: CASSLDRRRYGYTF
CDR3 DNA: TGTGCCAGCAGCTTGGACAGGAGAAGATATGGCTACACCTTC
D gene: NA
J gene: TRBJ1-2
V gene: TRBV5-6
clone size: NA

CDR3 protein: CSAPQGEVNEQYF
CDR3 DNA: TGCAGTGCCCCACAGGGCGAAGTAAACGAGCAGTACTTC
D gene: NA
J gene: TRBJ2-7
V gene: TRBV20-1
clone size: few

CDR3 protein: CASSETSGGTPRWDTQYF
CDR3 DNA: TGCGCCAGCAGCGAGACTAGCGGGGGGACCCCGAGGTGGGATACGCAGTATTTT
D gene: TRBD2
J gene: TRBJ2-3
V gene: TRBV4-1
clone size: few

CDR3 protein: CSARWGVGEKLFF
CDR3 DNA: TGCAGTGCTAGATGGGGGGTGGGGGAAAAACTGTTTTTT
D gene: NA
J gene: TRBJ1-4
V gene: TRBV20-1
clone size: NA

CDR3 protein: CSGTGTVTGELFF
CDR3 DNA: TGCAGTGGTACCGGGACGGTCACCGGGGAGCTGTTTTTT
D gene: NA
J gene: TRBJ2-2
V gene: TRBV20-1
clone size: NA

CDR3 protein: CAAQGGSYEQYF
CDR3 DNA: TGTGCCGCACAGGGAGGTTCCTACGAGCAGTACTTC
D gene: NA
J gene: TRBJ2-7
V gene: TRBV6-5
clone size: once

CDR3 protein: CSVVTGGYGAYGYTF
CDR3 DNA: TGCAGCGTTGTGACAGGGGGCTATGGGGCCTATGGCTACACCTTC
D gene: TRBD1
J gene: TRBJ1-2
V gene: TRBV29-1
clone size: many

CDR3 protein: CASSSGGKSTAPLHF
CDR3 DNA: TGTGCCAGCAGTTCGGGCGGCAAATCAACGGCACCCCTCCACTTT
D gene: NA
J gene: TRBJ1-6
V gene: TRBV7-9
clone size: few

CDR3 protein: CASSVGSRVSYEQYF
CDR3 DNA: TGTGCCAGCAGCGTAGGCAGTCGGGTGAGCTACGAGCAGTACTTC
D gene: NA
J gene: TRBJ2-7
V gene: TRBV9
clone size: few

CDR3 protein: CATSNSIHKGSEAFF
CDR3 DNA: TGTGCCACCAGCAACTCAATTCACAAGGGTTCTGAAGCTTTCTTT
D gene: NA
J gene: TRBJ1-1
V gene: TRBV15
clone size: NA

CDR3 protein: CAIRSSGDEQFF
CDR3 DNA: TGTGCCATCAGATCTAGCGGGGATGAGCAGTTCTTC
D gene: TRBD2
J gene: TRBJ2-1
V gene: TRBV10-3
clone size: few

CDR3 protein: CASSLRASSTYEQYF
CDR3 DNA: TGCGCCAGCAGCTTGAGGGCCAGTTCGACCTACGAGCAGTACTTC
D gene: NA
J gene: TRBJ2-7
V gene: TRBV5-1
clone size: NA

CDR3 protein: CASSKTGTNNEQFF
CDR3 DNA: TGTGCCAGCAGCAAGACAGGGACCAACAATGAGCAGTTCTTC
D gene: TRBD1
J gene: TRBJ2-1
V gene: TRBV7-3
clone size: many

CDR3 protein: CSATRTRGAQYF
CDR3 DNA: TGCAGTGCTACTCGGACCCGGGGAGCCCAGTACTTC
D gene: NA
J gene: TRBJ2-5
V gene: TRBV20-1
clone size: NA

CDR3 protein: CACRRGPNTEAFF
CDR3 DNA: TGTGCCTGCCGACGAGGACCGAACACTGAAGCTTTCTTT
D gene: NA
J gene: TRBJ1-1
V gene: TRBV30
clone size: NA

CDR3 protein: CASFSHNTEAFF
CDR3 DNA: TGTGCCTCCTTTAGTCATAACACTGAAGCTTTCTTT
D gene: NA
J gene: TRBJ1-1
V gene: TRBV2
clone size: NA

CDR3 protein: CASSLAGGLRQVTGELFF
CDR3 DNA: TGTGCCAGCAGTTTAGCGGGAGGTTTGAGGCAGGTCACCGGGGAGCTGTTTTTT
D gene: NA
J gene: TRBJ2-2
V gene: TRBV12-3/TRBV12-4
clone size: NA

CDR3 protein: CASSDVRLNTEAFF
CDR3 DNA: TGTGCCAGCAGTGATGTCCGGCTGAACACTGAAGCTTTCTTT
D gene: NA
J gene: TRBJ1-1
V gene: TRBV25-1
clone size: once

CDR3 protein: CASSVEGHTEAFF
CDR3 DNA: TGTGCCAGCAGCGTAGAGGGGCACACTGAAGCTTTCTTT
D gene: NA
J gene: TRBJ1-1
V gene: TRBV9
clone size: NA

CDR3 protein: CSATGWSYEQYF
CDR3 DNA: TGCAGTGCTACAGGCTGGAGCTACGAGCAGTACTTC
D gene: NA
J gene: TRBJ2-7
V gene: TRBV20-1
clone size: few

CDR3 protein: CASSLKQSAAEQYF
CDR3 DNA: TGTGCCAGCAGCTTAAAACAGTCTGCCGCCGAGCAGTACTTC
D gene: NA
J gene: TRBJ2-7
V gene: TRBV11-2
clone size: NA

CDR3 protein: CASRRGEEQFF
CDR3 DNA: TGTGCCAGCAGGCGGGGGGAGGAGCAGTTCTTC
D gene: TRBD2
J gene: TRBJ2-1
V gene: TRBV4-2
clone size: few

CDR3 protein: CASRRLGAVAFF
CDR3 DNA: TGTGCCAGCAGAAGACTAGGAGCTGTGGCTTTCTTT
D gene: NA
J gene: TRBJ1-1
V gene: TRBV5-6
clone size: NA

CDR3 protein: CASSFSQGGFEQYF
CDR3 DNA: TGTGCCAGCAGCTTCAGTCAGGGTGGGTTTGAGCAGTACTTC
D gene: NA
J gene: TRBJ2-7
V gene: TRBV7-2
clone size: once

CDR3 protein: CASSISNTGELFF
CDR3 DNA: TGTGCCAGCAGCATATCGAACACCGGGGAGCTGTTTTTT
D gene: NA
J gene: TRBJ2-2
V gene: TRBV27
clone size: once